This TCR beta chain was sequenced for a study of T-cell memory formation after mild COVID-19. Germline CDR1 reads DFQATT; CDR2 reads SNEGSKA (reference sequence). Trimming pared 3 bases from V and 6 bases from J, leaving 12 bases between. CDR3 length equals 12 residues. MiXCR was run by TCRdb on the 5' RACE reads, yielding one entry per CDR3 protein. The profile shows roughly 450,000 distinct CDR3 sequences, around 17% of them singletons. Points from the study as a whole: Clones contracting over day 15 to 85 were CD4/CD8 balanced, with later expanders leaning CD4+.

Turning to this clonotype: Its matching antigen is unknown.

This TCR derives from a man between 18 and 35 years old who had mild COVID-19 (a few samples of this study predate the infection). Cell type and time point are not known. This rearrangement joins TRBV20-1 to TRBJ2-7; D possibly corresponds to TRBD1 (5 bases). Sequencing was performed on PBMCs or a T cell subset sorted from them (not recorded which). This CDR3 is CSARELGAEQYF. CDR3 bases: TGCAGTGCTAGGGAGTTAGGGGCCGAGCAGTACTTC.